Only a few counts were recorded for the clone carrying this T cell receptor (beta chain). The data were obtained in a study of blood T cell repertoires in COVID-19. Study background: COVID-19 samples collected from the United States, Italy and Spain covered acute and convalescent phases. T cells, B-cell-depleted T cells, or PBMCs provided the cDNA or gDNA that served as material.

Original handling: Counts of nucleated cells, estimated from reference gene primer amplification, were obtained. Libraries were prepared by immunoSEQ multiplex PCR; TCRdb keeps only in-frame clonotypes and omits some of them. The DNA gave D and trimming, while V, J and clone size come from that table. In the table there are around 60,000 clones, 75% to 85% of which are singletons. Sequencing used peripheral blood. This TCR derives from a man aged 80 or over with acute or convalescent COVID-19.

CDR3 in DNA: TGTGCCAGCACCGGTCCCTTCTCTAATCAGCCCCAGCATTTT. This sequence encodes CASTGPFSNQPQHF. The chain is built from TRBV2 and TRBJ1-5; D remains unclear. This CDR3 contains 14 residues. Trimming left V 7 bases short and J 4 bases short, with 14 bases between. Germline CDR1 is SNHLY and CDR2 is FYNNEI. The full variable domain, its missing parts supplied by reference TRBV2 and TRBJ1-5, is EPEVTQTPSHQVTQMGQEVILRCVPISNHLYFYWYRQILGQKVEFLVSFYNNEISEKSEIFDDQFSVERPDGSNFTLKIRSTKLEDSAMYFCASTGPFSNQPQHFGDGTRLSIL.